The 17 T cell receptor beta chains below were found in one sample sequenced in a study of radiotherapy plus CTLA-4 blockade in lung cancer. Sequenced by immunoSEQ multiplex PCR; TCRdb stores in-frame clones only, minus some. The sample lists about 88,000 clones, roughly 70% occurring once. Source: peripheral blood, taken from a patient treated with radiotherapy plus ipilimumab. These receptors all come from a human donor with non-small cell lung cancer that progressed on radiotherapy plus ipilimumab.

The gene calls are TRBV28 and TRBJ1-6; the match to TRBD1 covers 10 bases. Trimming removed 3 bases from V and 0 bases from J; junction bases left unmatched: 8. CDR1 and CDR2 from the germline V gene are MDHEN and SYDVKM. CDR3 length: 19 residues. CDR3 DNA: TGTGCCAGCAGTTTCCCCGGGACAGGGGCGAGCTCCTATAATTCACCCCTCCACTTT. This sequence encodes CASSFPGTGASSYNSPLHF. The full variable domain, rest sourced from reference TRBV28 and TRBJ1-6, is DVKVTQSSRYLVKRTGEKVFLECVQDMDHENMFWYRQDPGLGLRLIYFSYDVKMKEKGDIPEGYSVSREKKERFSLILESASTNQTSMYLCASSFPGTGASSYNSPLHFGNGTRLTVT.

The V call is TRBV6-4, the J call TRBJ2-1; D call uncertain. Trimming cost V 5 bases and J 0 bases, with 5 bases left between them. CDR1 is MRHNA and CDR2 is SNTAGT in the germline V gene. The length of the CDR3 is 13 residues. The CDR3 DNA follows: TGTGCCAGCAGTCGATACTCCTACAATGAGCAGTTCTTC. Translated: CASSRYSYNEQFF.

The genes are TRBV6-1 and TRBJ2-5; D gene ambiguous. Trimming removed 6 bases from V and 7 bases from J, with 15 bases in between. This CDR3 is built from 13 residues. Germline CDR1 reads MNHNS; CDR2 reads SASEGT. The CDR3 loop is CASRPDTPMTQYF. CDR3 in DNA: TGTGCCAGCAGACCTGACACCCCGATGACCCAGTACTTC.

The chain has TRBV6-7 and TRBJ2-6, with 7 bases that match TRBD1. TRBV6-7 is labeled an ORF, and its function is uncertain. The ends lost 1 base at V and 0 bases at J; junction bases unmatched: 15. This CDR3 contains 21 residues. The CDR3: CASSYWGWDSPDDSGANVLTF. Here the CDR3 DNA reads TGTGCCAGCAGTTACTGGGGTTGGGACAGTCCCGACGACTCTGGGGCCAACGTCCTGACTTTC.

This chain joins TRBV30 and TRBJ1-6; 8 positions agree with TRBD1. V dropped 5 bases and J dropped 8; count of bases not matched to a gene: 5. This CDR3 contains 13 residues. The germline V gene encodes CDR1 GTSNPN and CDR2 SVGIG (reference sequence). The DNA for the CDR3 is TGTGCCTGGCGGACAGGGAACGATTCACCCCTCCACTTT. Translating gives CAWRTGNDSPLHF. Full variable domain (outside the CDR3, taken from reference TRBV30 and TRBJ1-6): SQTIHQWPATLVQPVGSPLSLECTVEGTSNPNLYWYRQAAGRGLQLLFYSVGIGQISSEVPQNLSASRPQDRQFILSSKKLLLSDSGFYLCAWRTGNDSPLHFGNGTRLTVT.

This chain joins TRBV10-3 and TRBJ2-2; no clear D. Trimming pared 5 bases from V and 0 bases from J, leaving 16 bases between. Germline lookup yields CDR1 ENHRY and CDR2 SYGVKD. The CDR3 is made up of 17 amino acids. CDR3 loop: CAISLAAASANTGELFF. CDR3 bases: TGTGCCATCAGTTTGGCGGCAGCGTCGGCGAACACCGGGGAGCTGTTTTTT.

As concerns this clone: Other nucleotide sequences from this sample produce the same CDR3. This chain uses TRBV28 with TRBJ2-1; D unresolved. Trimming removed 8 bases at V and 3 bases at J, with 5 bases between. Looked up from germline, CDR1 is MDHEN and CDR2 is SYDVKM. The CDR3 length is 11 residues. CDR3 nucleotide sequence: TGTGCCAGCGTTGACTACAATGAGCAGTTCTTC. Translated: CASVDYNEQFF.

This clone has a handful of counts. The rearrangement links TRBV30 to TRBJ1-6, with D possibly TRBD1 on 5 matching bases. V was clipped by 3 bases and J by 2 bases, with 11 bases between them. The CDR3 runs 15 residues. The V gene's germline CDR1 is GTSNPN and CDR2 SVGIG (reference sequence). Here the CDR3 DNA reads TGTGCCTGGAGCCCACTGACAGCCTATAATTCACCCCTCCACTTT. Translation: CAWSPLTAYNSPLHF.

The rearrangement uses TRBV6-6 and TRBJ1-1, with TRBD1 identical over 9 bases. CDR1 is MNHNY and CDR2 is SVGAGI in the germline V gene (reference sequence). CDR3 length: 14 amino acids. V gave up 6 bases and J gave up 1 base; unmatched junction bases: 3. The CDR3 DNA reads TGTGCCAGCAGACAACAGGGGGCGAACACTGAAGCTTTCTTT. Encoded protein: CASRQQGANTEAFF.

V is TRBV2 and J is TRBJ2-2; D ambiguous. CDR1 and CDR2 from the germline V gene are SNHLY and FYNNEI. Trimming pared 3 bases from V and 6 bases from J, leaving 11 bases between. CDR3 length: 14 residues. CDR3 amino acids: CASSEAPTPGELFF. CDR3 sequence (DNA): TGTGCCAGCAGTGAGGCCCCTACCCCCGGGGAGCTGTTTTTT.

The V gene is TRBV5-5, the J gene TRBJ2-7; no reliable D call. CDR1 is SGHKS, CDR2 YYEKEE, per germline (reference sequence). V was clipped by 0 bases and J by 5 bases, with 9 bases between them. The CDR3 is 13 amino acids. The CDR3 loop is CASSLADRDEQYF. The DNA of the CDR3 is TGTGCCAGCAGCTTGGCCGACCGAGACGAGCAGTACTTC.

The chain combines TRBV7-2 with TRBJ2-7, with D possibly TRBD2 on 5 matching bases. The V end lost 2 bases, the J end lost 5 bases, and 13 bases lay between the germline ends. The CDR3 spans 14 residues. Germline CDR1 reads SGHTA; CDR2 reads FQGNSA. In DNA form, the CDR3 reads TGTGCCAGCAGCTTAAAGGGAGAGGGCCACGAGCAGTACTTC. Its protein product is CASSLKGEGHEQYF.

In its sample, this clone was seen a few times. The J gene is TRBJ2-3, the V gene TRBV10-3; the match to TRBD1 covers 9 bases. CDR1 ENHRY and CDR2 SYGVKD come from the germline V gene. CDR3 length: 15 amino acids. The ends lost 4 bases at V and 1 base at J; junction bases unmatched: 3. CDR3 DNA sequence: TGTGCCATCAGTGCACAGGGGGCGCGCACAGATACGCAGTATTTT. This sequence encodes CAISAQGARTDTQYF.

The V and J genes are TRBV11-1 and TRBJ2-5; 7 nucleotides match TRBD1. Germline V CDR1 and CDR2: SGHAT, FQDESV (reference sequence). J gave up 1 base and V 5 bases, and 4 bases lay outside the gene matches. The CDR3 extends over 14 amino acids. CDR3 nucleotides: TGTGCCAGCAGCGCGCGACAGGGCCAAGAGACCCAGTACTTC. This sequence encodes CASSARQGQETQYF.

In this sample, this clone turned up a few times. In DNA, the CDR3 is TGTGCCAGCAGTTTTGGACAAGCCACAGATACGCAGTATTTT. It yields the protein CASSFGQATDTQYF. The V and J genes are TRBV13 and TRBJ2-3; TRBD1 might be the D (5 bases). CDR3 size: 14 residues. V shed 6 bases and J shed 2 bases, with 12 bases lying between them. Germline CDR1 reads PRHDT; CDR2 reads FYEKMQ (reference sequence).

This chain connects TRBV9 to TRBJ2-3, with TRBD2 matching over 8 bases. Looked up from germline, CDR1 is SGDLS and CDR2 is YYNGEE. V dropped 0 bases and J dropped 0; count of bases not matched to a gene: 6. This CDR3 has 17 residues. CDR3 sequence reads: CASSVDRGGRSTDTQYF. In DNA, the CDR3 is TGTGCCAGCAGCGTAGACCGGGGGGGAAGGAGCACAGATACGCAGTATTTT.

The rearrangement joins TRBV6-1 to TRBJ2-5; possibly TRBD1 for D (6 bases). This CDR3 spans 16 amino acids. V lost 3 bases to trimming and J lost 5 bases, with 19 bases between them. Germline CDR1 and CDR2: MNHNS and SASEGT. The CDR3 nucleotides are TGTGCCAGCAGTGATGCCCGAACAGGGAGAAGCGAGACCCAGTACTTC. Amino acid sequence: CASSDARTGRSETQYF.